These 7 T cell receptor beta chains were all obtained from the same sample, sequenced in a study of cytomegalovirus exposure and HLA in healthy donors. Amplification used 60 Vbeta primers and 13 Jbeta primers. The protocol was immunoSEQ multiplex PCR, while the TCRdb copy is restricted to in-frame clones and leaves out a portion. This table has about 140,000 clones, 82% appearing once. Sample: PBMCs. The receptors stem from a man between 18 and 35 years old in good health and CMV-seropositive.

The chain recombines TRBV4-1 with TRBJ2-1, with TRBD1 matching 8 bases. This CDR3 is 16 amino acids long. CDR1 is MGHRA, CDR2 YSYEKL, per germline. After removal of 2 bases from V and 4 bases from J, the junction contained 7 bases not matched to a gene. The CDR3 region has the DNA TGCGCCAGCAGCCAACCCCGGACAGGGCCATACAATGAGCAGTTCTTC. It codes for CASSQPRTGPYNEQFF.

The rearrangement links TRBV2 to TRBJ1-1; weak D call: TRBD1 (6 bases). The CDR3 extends over 14 amino acids. V was clipped by 5 bases and J by 4 bases, with 14 bases between them. Germline values: CDR1 SNHLY, CDR2 FYNNEI. CDR3 loop: CASSTRGRGTEAFF. The CDR3 DNA is TGTGCCAGCAGTACCAGGGGACGCGGCACTGAAGCTTTCTTT.

The chain links TRBV7-9 to TRBJ1-1, with D tentatively TRBD1 (5 bases). Germline CDR1 reads SEHNR; CDR2 reads FQNEAQ (reference sequence). The ends were cut back, 8 bases at V and 2 bases at J, with 12 bases in the middle. The CDR3 length is 13 residues. CDR3 region: CASVGAPNTEAFF. The CDR3 coding sequence is TGTGCCAGCGTAGGGGCCCCTAACACTGAAGCTTTCTTT.

This sequence joins TRBV5-1 and TRBJ1-1; tentative D call: TRBD1 (5 bases). Trimming removed 3 bases from V and 11 bases from J, with 17 bases in between. The CDR3 totals 13 residues. Germline lookup yields CDR1 SGHRS and CDR2 YFSETQ. The CDR3 DNA reads as TGCGCCAGCAGCTCTTTAGGGGAACTGGGCGCTTTCTTT. Translated: CASSSLGELGAFF.

CDR3: CASIRAGGTYNEQFF. The CDR3 DNA sequence: TGTGCCAGCATACGAGCGGGAGGGACCTACAATGAGCAGTTCTTC. The gene calls are TRBV7-9 and TRBJ2-1; TRBD2 matches at 10 bases. The germline gives CDR1 SEHNR, CDR2 FQNEAQ (reference sequence). The CDR3 runs 15 residues. V gave up 7 bases and J gave up 2 bases; unmatched junction bases: 5.

This sequence joins TRBV14 and TRBJ2-7; 7 nucleotides align to TRBD2. Trimming removed 4 bases from V and 2 bases from J; junction bases left unmatched: 8. Germline V CDR1 and CDR2: SGHDN, FVKESK. This CDR3 is built from 15 residues. CDR3 region: CASSPRGEGAYEQYF. DNA for the CDR3: TGTGCCAGCAGCCCACGGGGGGAAGGGGCCTACGAGCAGTACTTC.

The J gene is TRBJ1-5, the V gene TRBV27; TRBD1 aligns across 7 bases. Trimming at V came to 6 bases and at J to 0 bases, leaving 5 bases not matched to a gene. Germline values: CDR1 MNHEY, CDR2 SMNVEV (reference sequence). The CDR3 contains 15 residues. CDR3 region: CASRDGTASNQPQHF. In DNA, the CDR3 is TGTGCCAGCAGGGACGGGACAGCTAGCAATCAGCCCCAGCATTTT.